The 10 T cell receptor beta chains below all came from one sample that was sequenced in a study of T cell changes during pregnancy in multiple sclerosis. Generated by immunoSEQ multiplex PCR, the TCRdb table keeps only in-frame clones and is missing some. The table lists more than 30,000 clones, around 90% of them singletons. The sequences come from CD4+ T cells from peripheral blood mononuclear cells, collected in the third trimester of pregnancy. The receptors derive from a female donor in good health, enrolled as a control in a pregnancy study.

V gene TRBV11-2 combines with J gene TRBJ1-4, with D possibly matching TRBD1 (6 bases). The CDR3 contains 15 residues. The germline gives CDR1 SGHAT, CDR2 FQNNGV. Trimming removed 5 bases at V and 8 bases at J, with 18 bases between. The DNA of the CDR3 is TGTGCCAGCAGCCCCTCAGGAAGGGGGAGAGAAAAACTGTTTTTT. Protein sequence: CASSPSGRGREKLFF.

A remark on this clone: This sample also contains other DNA sequences that code for the same CDR3. The gene calls are TRBV7-2 and TRBJ1-5; no reliable D call. The germline V gene has CDR1 SGHTA and CDR2 FQGNSA. Trimming cost V 2 bases and J 4 bases, with 6 bases left between them. The length of the CDR3 is 13 residues. Here the CDR3 DNA reads TGTGCCAGCAGCTTAAGAGGGAATCAGCCCCAGCATTTT. Translating gives CASSLRGNQPQHF. Variable domain in full (rest from reference TRBV7-2 and TRBJ1-5): GAGVSQSPSNKVTEKGKDVELRCDPISGHTALYWYRQSLGQGLEFLIYFQGNSAPDKSGLPSDRFSAERTGGSVSTLTIQRTQQEDSAVYLCASSLRGNQPQHFGDGTRLSIL.

The CDR3 DNA is TGTGCCAGCAGTAAGAGGGAGGGCACAGATACGCAGTATTTT. This translates into CASSKREGTDTQYF. The chain joins TRBV2 to TRBJ2-3; the D gene is possibly TRBD2 (6 bases). Germline CDR1 and CDR2: SNHLY and FYNNEI. CDR3 length equals 14 residues. Between the trimmed V and J ends, which lost 5 bases and 1 base, there was a span of 10 bases.

The rearrangement uses TRBV14 and TRBJ2-1; 9 bases are shared with TRBD2. The CDR3 length is 14 residues. In germline, CDR1 is SGHDN, CDR2 FVKESK. V was pared by 3 bases and J by 10 bases, with 7 bases of the junction left unmatched. Here the CDR3 DNA reads TGTGCCAGCAGCCACGGCGGGAGGGCGAGGGAGCAGTTCTTC. Protein sequence: CASSHGGRAREQFF.

This chain uses TRBV5-4 with TRBJ1-2, with D possibly matching TRBD1 (5 bases). The CDR3 contains 15 residues. Germline V gene sequence: CDR1 SGHNT, CDR2 YYREEE (reference sequence). Trimming took off 2 bases at V and 8 bases at J, with 19 bases between the two ends. The CDR3 reads CASSLTLPGREGYTF. The CDR3 DNA sequence: TGTGCCAGCAGCTTAACTTTACCAGGGAGGGAAGGCTACACCTTC.

The chain has TRBV6-1 and TRBJ2-3, with 9 bases identical to TRBD1. Trimming took 8 bases from V and 0 from J; bases not matched to a gene: 6. The length of the CDR3 is 15 residues. Looked up from germline, CDR1 is MNHNS and CDR2 is SASEGT. The CDR3 DNA is TGTGCCAGCTACGAACAGGGGGCAAGCACAGATACGCAGTATTTT. Protein: CASYEQGASTDTQYF.

This clone came up once. The chain uses TRBV5-1 and TRBJ2-3; 14 nucleotides line up with TRBD2. The ends lost 4 bases at V and 6 bases at J; junction bases unmatched: 4. The germline V gene has CDR1 SGHRS and CDR2 YFSETQ. The CDR3 spans 15 residues. The DNA of the CDR3 is TGCGCCAGCAGCGCAGGACTAGCGGGGGGCGATACGCAGTATTTT. Translated: CASSAGLAGGDTQYF.

The chain uses TRBV28 and TRBJ2-7; D remains unclear. Between the trimmed V and J ends, which lost 6 bases and 1 base, there was a span of 7 bases. The CDR3 has 12 amino acids. CDR1 is MDHEN, CDR2 SYDVKM, per germline. The CDR3 DNA reads TGTGCCAGCAGCCTAACTTCCTACGAGCAGTACTTC. Its protein is CASSLTSYEQYF.

This chain joins TRBV19 and TRBJ2-2; TRBD2 matches at 8 bases. The CDR3 contains 14 residues. V was clipped by 7 bases and J by 7 bases; unmatched bases: 8. In germline, CDR1 is LNHDA, CDR2 SQIVND (reference sequence). The CDR3 sequence is CASTRGGHGGELFF. CDR3 sequence (DNA): TGTGCCAGTACTCGCGGGGGGCATGGCGGGGAGCTGTTTTTT.

V and J are TRBV10-3 and TRBJ2-2, with D perhaps TRBD2 (7 bases). V lost 3 bases and J lost 5, with 13 bases in between. The CDR3 covers 15 residues. CDR1 is ENHRY, CDR2 SYGVKD, per germline. DNA for the CDR3: TGTGCCATCAGTGACCTGGCGGGGGCTACCGGGGAGCTGTTTTTT. Its protein product is CAISDLAGATGELFF.